This T cell receptor (beta chain) came from a study of cytomegalovirus exposure and HLA in healthy donors. This CDR3 region has 10 residues. Looked up from germline, CDR1 is SQVTM and CDR2 is ANQGSEA. The V end was cut by 7 bases, the J end by 6 bases, with 9 bases between. Amplification used 60 Vbeta primers and 13 Jbeta primers. Profiled with immunoSEQ multiplex PCR; TCRdb holds only in-frame clones, not every one. This table has tens of thousands of clones, roughly two thirds appearing once. The chain combines TRBV29-1 with TRBJ1-1; D unclear. The sample was PBMCs. The source is a man aged 40-49 years in good health and CMV-seropositive. The CDR3 here is CSGVTAEAFF. The DNA of the CDR3 is TGCAGCGGAGTCACGGCTGAAGCTTTCTTT. Supplemented by reference TRBV29-1 and TRBJ1-1, the full variable domain reads SAVISQKPSRDICQRGTSLTIQCQVDSQVTMMFWYRQQPGQSLTLIATANQGSEATYESGFVIDKFPISRPNLTFSTLTVSNMSPEDSSIYLCSGVTAEAFFGQGTRLTVV.